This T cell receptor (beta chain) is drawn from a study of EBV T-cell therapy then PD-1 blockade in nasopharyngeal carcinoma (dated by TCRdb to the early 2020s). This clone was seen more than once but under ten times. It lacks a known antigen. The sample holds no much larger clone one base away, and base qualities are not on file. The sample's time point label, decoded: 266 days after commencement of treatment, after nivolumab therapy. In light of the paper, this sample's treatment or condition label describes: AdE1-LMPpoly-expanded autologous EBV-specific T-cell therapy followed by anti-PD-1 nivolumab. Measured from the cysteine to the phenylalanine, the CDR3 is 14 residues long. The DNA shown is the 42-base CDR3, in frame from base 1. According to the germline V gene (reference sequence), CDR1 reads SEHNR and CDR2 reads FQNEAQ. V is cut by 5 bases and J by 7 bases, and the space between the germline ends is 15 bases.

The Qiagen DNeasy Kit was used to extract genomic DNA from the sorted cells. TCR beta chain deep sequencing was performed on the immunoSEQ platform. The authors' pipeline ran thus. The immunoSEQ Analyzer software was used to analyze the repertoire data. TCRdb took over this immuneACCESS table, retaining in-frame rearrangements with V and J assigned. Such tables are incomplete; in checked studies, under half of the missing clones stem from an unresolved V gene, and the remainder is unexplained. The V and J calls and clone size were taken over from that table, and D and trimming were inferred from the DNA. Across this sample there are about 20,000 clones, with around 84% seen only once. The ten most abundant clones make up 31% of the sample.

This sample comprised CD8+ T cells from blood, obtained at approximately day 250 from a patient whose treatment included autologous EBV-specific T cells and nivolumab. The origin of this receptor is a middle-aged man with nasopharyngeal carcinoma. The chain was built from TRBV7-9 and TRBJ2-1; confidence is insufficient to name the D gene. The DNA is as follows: TGTGCCAGCAGCACCGGACCCCTGGGGAATGAGCAGTTCTTC. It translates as CASSTGPLGNEQFF.